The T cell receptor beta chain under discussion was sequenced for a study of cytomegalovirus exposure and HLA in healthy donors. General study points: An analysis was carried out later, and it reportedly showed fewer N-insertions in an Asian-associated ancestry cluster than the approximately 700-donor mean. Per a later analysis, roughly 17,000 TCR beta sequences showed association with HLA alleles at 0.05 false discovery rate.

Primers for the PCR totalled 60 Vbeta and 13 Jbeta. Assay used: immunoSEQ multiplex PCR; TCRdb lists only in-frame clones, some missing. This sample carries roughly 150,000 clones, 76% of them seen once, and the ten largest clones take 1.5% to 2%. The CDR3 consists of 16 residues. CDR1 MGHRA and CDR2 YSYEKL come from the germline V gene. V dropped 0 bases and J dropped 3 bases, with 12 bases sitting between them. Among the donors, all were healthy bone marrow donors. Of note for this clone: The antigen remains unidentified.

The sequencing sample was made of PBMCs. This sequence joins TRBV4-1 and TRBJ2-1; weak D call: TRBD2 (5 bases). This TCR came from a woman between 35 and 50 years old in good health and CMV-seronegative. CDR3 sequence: CASSQERGFGYNEQFF. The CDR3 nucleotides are TGCGCCAGCAGCCAAGAACGAGGGTTTGGCTACAATGAGCAGTTCTTC.